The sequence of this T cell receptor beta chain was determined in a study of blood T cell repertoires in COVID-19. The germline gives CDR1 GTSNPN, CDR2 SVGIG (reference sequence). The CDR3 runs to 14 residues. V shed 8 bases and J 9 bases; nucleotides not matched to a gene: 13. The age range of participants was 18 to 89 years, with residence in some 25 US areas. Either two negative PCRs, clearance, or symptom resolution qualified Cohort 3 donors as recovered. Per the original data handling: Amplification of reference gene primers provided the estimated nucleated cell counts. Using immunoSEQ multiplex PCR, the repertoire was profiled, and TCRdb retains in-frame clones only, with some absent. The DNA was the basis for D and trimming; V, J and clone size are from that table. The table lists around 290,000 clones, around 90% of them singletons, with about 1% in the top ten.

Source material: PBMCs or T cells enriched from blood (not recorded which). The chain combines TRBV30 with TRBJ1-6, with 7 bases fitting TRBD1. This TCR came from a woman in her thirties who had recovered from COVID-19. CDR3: CARSAEGAGSPLHF. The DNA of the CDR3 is TGTGCCAGAAGTGCGGAGGGGGCAGGTTCACCCCTCCACTTT.